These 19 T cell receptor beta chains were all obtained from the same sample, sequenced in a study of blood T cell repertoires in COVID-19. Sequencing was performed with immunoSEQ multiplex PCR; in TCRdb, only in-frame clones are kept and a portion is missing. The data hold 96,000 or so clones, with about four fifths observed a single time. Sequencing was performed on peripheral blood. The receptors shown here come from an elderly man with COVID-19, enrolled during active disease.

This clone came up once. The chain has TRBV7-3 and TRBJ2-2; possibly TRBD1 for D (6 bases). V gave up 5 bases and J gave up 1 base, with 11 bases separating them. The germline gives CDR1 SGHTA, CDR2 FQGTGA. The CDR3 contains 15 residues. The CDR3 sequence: CASSPDRQNTGELFF. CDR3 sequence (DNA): TGTGCCAGCAGCCCTGACAGGCAGAACACCGGGGAGCTGTTTTTT.

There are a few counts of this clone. The CDR3 nucleotides read TGTGCCAGCAGCGCCGGGACAGGGGTTTTCACTGAAGCTTTCTTT. It specifies CASSAGTGVFTEAFF. V is TRBV27 and J is TRBJ1-1; 10 positions agree with TRBD1. Germline V gene lookup returns CDR1 MNHEY and CDR2 SMNVEV (reference sequence). The length of the CDR3 is 15 residues. Unmatched junction bases numbered 8, after V lost 6 bases and J lost 4 bases.

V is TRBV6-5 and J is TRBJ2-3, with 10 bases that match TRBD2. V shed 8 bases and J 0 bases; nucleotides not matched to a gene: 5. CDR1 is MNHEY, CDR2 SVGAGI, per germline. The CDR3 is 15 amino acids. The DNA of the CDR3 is TGTGCCAGCCGATTGACTAGCGGGAGCACAGATACGCAGTATTTT. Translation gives CASRLTSGSTDTQYF.

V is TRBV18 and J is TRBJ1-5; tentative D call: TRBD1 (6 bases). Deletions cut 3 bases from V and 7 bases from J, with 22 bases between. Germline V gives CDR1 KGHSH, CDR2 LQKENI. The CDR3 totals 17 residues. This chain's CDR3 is CASSPRGGQGSRQPQHF. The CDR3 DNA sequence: TGTGCCAGCTCACCCCGGGGGGGGCAGGGAAGTCGCCAGCCCCAGCATTTT.

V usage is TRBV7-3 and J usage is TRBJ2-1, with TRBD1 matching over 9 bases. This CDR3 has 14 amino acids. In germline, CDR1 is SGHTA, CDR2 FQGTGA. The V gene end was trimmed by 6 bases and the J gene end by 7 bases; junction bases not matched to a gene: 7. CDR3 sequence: CASSQQGAGNEQFF. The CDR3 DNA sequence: TGTGCCAGCAGTCAACAGGGGGCTGGGAATGAGCAGTTCTTC.

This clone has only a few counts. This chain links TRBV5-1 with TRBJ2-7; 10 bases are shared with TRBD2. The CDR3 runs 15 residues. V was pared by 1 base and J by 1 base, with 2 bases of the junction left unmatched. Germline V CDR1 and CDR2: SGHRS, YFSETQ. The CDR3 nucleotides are TGCGCCAGCAGCTTGAAACTAGCGGGGTCCTACGAGCAGTACTTC. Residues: CASSLKLAGSYEQYF.

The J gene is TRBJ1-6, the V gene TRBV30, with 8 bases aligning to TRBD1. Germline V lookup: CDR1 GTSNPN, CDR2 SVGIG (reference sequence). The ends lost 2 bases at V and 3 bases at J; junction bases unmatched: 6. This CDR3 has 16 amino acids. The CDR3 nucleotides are TGTGCCTGGAGTCTACGGACAGGGTTCTATAATTCACCCCTCCACTTT. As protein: CAWSLRTGFYNSPLHF.

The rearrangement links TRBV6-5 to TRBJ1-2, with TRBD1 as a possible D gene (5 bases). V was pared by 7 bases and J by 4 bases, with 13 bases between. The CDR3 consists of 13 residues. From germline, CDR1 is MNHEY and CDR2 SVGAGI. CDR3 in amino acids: CASTLGQFYGYTF. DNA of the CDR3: TGTGCCAGCACCCTAGGACAATTCTATGGCTACACCTTC.

The CDR3 loop reads CASSLGVSGTEAFF. The CDR3 coding sequence is TGTGCCAGCAGCCTAGGGGTGAGCGGCACTGAAGCTTTCTTT. The J gene is TRBJ1-1, the V gene TRBV7-2; a possible D gene is TRBD1 (5 bases). Germline V gene data show CDR1 as SGHTA and CDR2 as FQGNSA. V was clipped by 5 bases and J by 4 bases, with 14 bases between them. The CDR3 loop spans 14 amino acids.

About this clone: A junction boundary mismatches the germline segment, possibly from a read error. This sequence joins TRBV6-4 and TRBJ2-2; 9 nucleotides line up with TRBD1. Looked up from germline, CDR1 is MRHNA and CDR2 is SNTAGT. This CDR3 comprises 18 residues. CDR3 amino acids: CASSDSYVGQGNIGELFF. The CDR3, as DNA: TGTGCCAGCAGTGACTCTTATGTCGGACAGGGGAACATCGGGGAGCTGTTTTTT.

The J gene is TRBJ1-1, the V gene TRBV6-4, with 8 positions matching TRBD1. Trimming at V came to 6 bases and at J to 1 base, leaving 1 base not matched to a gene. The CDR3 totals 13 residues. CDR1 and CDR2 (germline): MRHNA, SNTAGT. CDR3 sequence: CASSGQGNTEAFF. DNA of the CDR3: TGTGCCAGCAGCGGACAGGGGAACACTGAAGCTTTCTTT.

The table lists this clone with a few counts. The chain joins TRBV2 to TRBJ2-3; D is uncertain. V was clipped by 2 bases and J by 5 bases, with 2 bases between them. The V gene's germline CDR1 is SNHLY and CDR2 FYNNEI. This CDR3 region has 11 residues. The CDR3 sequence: CASSEQDTQYF. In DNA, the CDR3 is TGTGCCAGCAGTGAACAAGATACGCAGTATTTT.

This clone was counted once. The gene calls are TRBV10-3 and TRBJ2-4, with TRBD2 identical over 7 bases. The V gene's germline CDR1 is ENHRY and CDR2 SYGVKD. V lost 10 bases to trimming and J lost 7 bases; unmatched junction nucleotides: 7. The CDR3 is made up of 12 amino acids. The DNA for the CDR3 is TGTGCCACCTCTAGCGGAGGGAACATTCAGTACTTC. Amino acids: CATSSGGNIQYF.

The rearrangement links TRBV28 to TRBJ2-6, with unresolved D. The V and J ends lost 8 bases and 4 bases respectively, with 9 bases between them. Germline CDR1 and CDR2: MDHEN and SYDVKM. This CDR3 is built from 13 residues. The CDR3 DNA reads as TGTGCCAGCGGGCGTCCGGGGGCCAACGTCCTGACTTTC. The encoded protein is CASGRPGANVLTF.

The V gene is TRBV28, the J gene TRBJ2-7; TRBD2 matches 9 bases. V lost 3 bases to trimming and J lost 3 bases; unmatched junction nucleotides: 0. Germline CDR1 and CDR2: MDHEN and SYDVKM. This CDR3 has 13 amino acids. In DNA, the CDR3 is TGTGCCAGCAGTTTGCGGGGGGGCTACGAGCAGTACTTC. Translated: CASSLRGGYEQYF.

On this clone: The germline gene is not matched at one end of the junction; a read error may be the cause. The CDR3 DNA reads as TGCAGCGTTTCGAATCAACCGGGACTCCTGACCGACTTC. Translating gives CSVSNQPGLLTDF. The rearrangement uses TRBV29-1 and TRBJ2-7; a possible D gene is TRBD2 (6 bases). Looked up from germline, CDR1 is SQVTM and CDR2 is ANQGSEA. The CDR3 sequence is 13 residues long.

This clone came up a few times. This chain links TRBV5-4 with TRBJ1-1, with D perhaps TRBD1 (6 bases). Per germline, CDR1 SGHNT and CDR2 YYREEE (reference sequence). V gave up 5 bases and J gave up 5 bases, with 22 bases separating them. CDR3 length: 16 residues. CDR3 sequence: CASRPTGSLIGTEAFF. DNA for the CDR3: TGTGCCAGCAGACCTACAGGGTCGTTAATAGGGACTGAAGCTTTCTTT.

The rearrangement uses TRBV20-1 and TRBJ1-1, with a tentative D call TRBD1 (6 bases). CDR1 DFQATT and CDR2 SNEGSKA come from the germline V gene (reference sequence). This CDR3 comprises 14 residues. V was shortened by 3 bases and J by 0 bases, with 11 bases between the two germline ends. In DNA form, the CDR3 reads TGCAGTGCTAGTGGACAGATCATGAACACTGAAGCTTTCTTT. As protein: CSASGQIMNTEAFF.

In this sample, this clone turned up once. In DNA, the CDR3 is TGTGCCAGCAGCCTATTAGGGACTAGCGGCCGCTACGAGCAGTACTTC. Amino acid sequence: CASSLLGTSGRYEQYF. This rearrangement joins TRBV4-2 to TRBJ2-7; 11 bases are a match to TRBD2. Germline CDR1 LGHNA, CDR2 YNFKEQ. This CDR3 contains 16 residues. The junction had 8 bases not matched to a gene; V was cut back by 4 bases and J by 3 bases.